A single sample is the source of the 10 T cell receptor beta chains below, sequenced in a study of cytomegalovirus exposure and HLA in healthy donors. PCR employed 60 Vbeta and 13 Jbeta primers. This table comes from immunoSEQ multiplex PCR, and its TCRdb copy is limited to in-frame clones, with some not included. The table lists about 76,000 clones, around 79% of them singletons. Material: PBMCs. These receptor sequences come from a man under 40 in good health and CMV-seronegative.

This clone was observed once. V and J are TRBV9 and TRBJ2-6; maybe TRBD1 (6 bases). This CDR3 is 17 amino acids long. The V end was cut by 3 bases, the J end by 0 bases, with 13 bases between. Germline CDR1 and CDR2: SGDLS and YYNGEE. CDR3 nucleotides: TGTGCCAGCAGCGCCTGGACAGCCCTCTCTGGGGCCAACGTCCTGACTTTC. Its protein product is CASSAWTALSGANVLTF.

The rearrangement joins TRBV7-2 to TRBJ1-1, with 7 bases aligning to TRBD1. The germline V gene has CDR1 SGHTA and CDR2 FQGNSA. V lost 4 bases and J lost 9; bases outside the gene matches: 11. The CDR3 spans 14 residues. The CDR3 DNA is TGTGCCAGCAGCTCCACGAGGGGGCCCCTTCAAGCTTTCTTT. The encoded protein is CASSSTRGPLQAFF.

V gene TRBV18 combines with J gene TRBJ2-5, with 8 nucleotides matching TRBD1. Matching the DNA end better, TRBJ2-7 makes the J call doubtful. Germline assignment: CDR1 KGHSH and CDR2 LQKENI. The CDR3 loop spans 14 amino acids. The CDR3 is CASSLKDRAVEQYF. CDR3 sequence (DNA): TGTGCCAGCTCACTAAAGGACAGGGCGGTCGAGCAGTACTTC.

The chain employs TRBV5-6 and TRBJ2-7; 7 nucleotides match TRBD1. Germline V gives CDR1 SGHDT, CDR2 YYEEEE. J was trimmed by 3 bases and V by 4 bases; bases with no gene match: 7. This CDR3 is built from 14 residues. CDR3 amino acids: CASSLTGVLYEQYF. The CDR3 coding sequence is TGTGCCAGCAGCCTAACAGGGGTACTCTACGAGCAGTACTTC.

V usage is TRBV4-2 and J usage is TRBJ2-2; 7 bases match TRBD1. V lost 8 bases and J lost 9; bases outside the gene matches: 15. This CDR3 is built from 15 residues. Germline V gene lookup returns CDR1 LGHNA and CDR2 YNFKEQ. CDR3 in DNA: TGTGCCAGCGCCCGACAGGGAAAGGGCCCCCGGGAGCTGTTTTTT. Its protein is CASARQGKGPRELFF.

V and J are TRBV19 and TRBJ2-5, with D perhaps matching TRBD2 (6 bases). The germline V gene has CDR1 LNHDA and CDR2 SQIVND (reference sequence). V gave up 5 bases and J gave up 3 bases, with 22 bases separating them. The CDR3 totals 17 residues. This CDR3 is CASSPLPGRGREETQYF. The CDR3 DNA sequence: TGTGCCAGTAGTCCCCTCCCGGGGCGGGGACGCGAAGAGACCCAGTACTTC.

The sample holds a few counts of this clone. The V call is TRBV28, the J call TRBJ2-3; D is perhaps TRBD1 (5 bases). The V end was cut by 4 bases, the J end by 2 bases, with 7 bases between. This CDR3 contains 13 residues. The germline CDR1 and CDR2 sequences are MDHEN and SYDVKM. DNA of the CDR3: TGTGCCAGCAGTTCCAGGGTCACAGATACGCAGTATTTT. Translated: CASSSRVTDTQYF.

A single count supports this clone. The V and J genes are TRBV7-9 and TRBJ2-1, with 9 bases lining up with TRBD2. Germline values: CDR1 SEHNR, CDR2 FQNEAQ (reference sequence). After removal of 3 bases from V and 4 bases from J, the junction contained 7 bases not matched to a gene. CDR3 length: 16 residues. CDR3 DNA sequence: TGTGCCAGCAGCTTGTGGGCTAGCGGGACATACAATGAGCAGTTCTTC. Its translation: CASSLWASGTYNEQFF.

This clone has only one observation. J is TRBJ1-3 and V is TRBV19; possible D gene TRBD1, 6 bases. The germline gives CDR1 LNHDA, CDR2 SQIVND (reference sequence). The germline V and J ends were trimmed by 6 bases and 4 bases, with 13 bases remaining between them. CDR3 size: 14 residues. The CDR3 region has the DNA TGTGCCAGTAGACATACAGGGAGCGGAAACACCATATATTTT. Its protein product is CASRHTGSGNTIYF.

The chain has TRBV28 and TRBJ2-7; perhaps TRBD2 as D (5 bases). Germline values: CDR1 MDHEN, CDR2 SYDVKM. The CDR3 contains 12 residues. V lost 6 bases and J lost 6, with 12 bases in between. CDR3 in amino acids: CASRSGIGEQYF. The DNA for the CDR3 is TGTGCCAGCAGGTCCGGGATTGGCGAGCAGTACTTC.